This T cell receptor (beta chain) was identified in a study of early T cells in non-severe SARS-CoV-2 infection (dated by TCRdb to about 2021). Background on the whole study: Bulk RNA from unsorted whole blood was used for TCR sequencing, so alpha and beta chains could not be paired. Broad study findings and their caveats: Matching against VDJdb was skewed toward anti-spike CD8 responses, likely underestimated virus-specific expansions, and missed private and CD4 specificities.

Set within a cohort of healthcare workers in London, UK, this nested case-control study involved weekly PCR testing of nasopharyngeal swabs along with blood sampling. Healthcare workers were recruited during the week of the UK lockdown, between 23 and 31 March 2020, and followed weekly for up to roughly 15 weeks. Reading from cysteine to phenylalanine, the CDR3 counts 14 amino acids. Only CDR3 DNA remains: 42 bases, in frame from the first base. The germline V gene yields MNHEY for CDR1 and SVGEGT for CDR2. A distance of 13 bases separates the germline ends of V and J, which lose 6 bases and 2 bases respectively. Preparation of the library involved 5' RACE. The sequencer listed for this sample is NextSeq 500. Unique molecular identifiers were attached to individual cDNA molecules in the TCR library protocol so that sequencing error and PCR bias could be corrected. Both TCR alpha and beta chains were sequenced, and tight co-correlation was observed between alpha and beta sequence abundances in each sample. Per the authors' processing: Decombinator V4 was used to perform V gene, J gene and CDR3 annotation of TCR sequences. TCRs were defined as expanded if a significant change between any two time points was detected under a Poisson model with p below 0.0001. TCR abundances were normalised to the total number of TCRs sequenced per sample and were expressed as counts per million. TRAV1-2 paired with TRAJ12, TRAJ20 or TRAJ33 defined MAIT TCRs, while TRAV10 paired with TRAJ18 defined iNKT TCRs. A search of VDJdb, accessed on 1 November 2021, was run for TCRs annotated to CMV, EBV and SARS-CoV-2, with TCRs annotated for multiple antigens excluded. Using fastp at Q25 and MiXCR, TCRdb reprocessed the public reads and kept productive beta chains. Rows with one shared CDR3 protein collapse into an entry with the most common genes and DNA. TCRdb, rather than the study authors, made the V and J calls. In all, the sample holds 65,000 to 70,000 distinct CDR3 sequences, and approximately 10% of those were seen once. The biggest ten clones account for approximately 5.9% of the sample.

Details on this clonotype: Its antigen remains undetermined. Base qualities are not at hand, and no much larger clone is one base apart.

The TCR originated in an adult who was a healthcare worker with PCR-confirmed SARS-CoV-2 infection or an uninfected control (not recorded which). The chain is encoded by TRBV6-2 or TRBV6-3 joined to TRBJ1-1; the D gene is unclear. Input material: whole blood. Read as DNA, the sequence is TGTGCCAGCAGACCCCACGGCGATAACACTGAAGCTTTCTTT. Translated, this is CASRPHGDNTEAFF.